The 32 T cell receptor beta chains reported below all come from one sample, sequenced in a study of T cells in Graves' hyperthyroidism and ophthalmopathy. TCR beta CDR3 regions were amplified from RNA transcripts. First-round RT-PCR targeting the TCR CDR3 was performed with the HTBI primer set. TCRdb redid the calling of the multiplex PCR reads with MiXCR, one entry per CDR3 protein. The sample includes 300,000 to 450,000 distinct CDR3 sequences, less than 20% of them seen just once. The sequenced material came from blood. Every receptor here comes from a woman aged 18-29 years with Graves' hyperthyroidism that later progressed to Graves' ophthalmopathy.

V usage is TRBV18 and J usage is TRBJ2-7; D might be TRBD1 (6 bases). The CDR3 contains 17 residues. Per the germline V gene, CDR1 is KGHSH and CDR2 is LQKENI. Deletions cut 1 base from V and 0 bases from J, with 16 bases between. The CDR3 sequence: CASSPRETGLSSYEQYF. The CDR3 region has the DNA TGTGCCAGCTCACCACGTGAGACAGGACTCAGCTCCTACGAGCAGTACTTC.

Many counts were recorded for this clonotype. V is TRBV7-9 and J is TRBJ1-4; TRBD1 aligns across 7 bases. V dropped 5 bases and J dropped 8; count of bases not matched to a gene: 8. From germline, CDR1 is SEHNR and CDR2 FQNEAQ (reference sequence). The CDR3 loop spans 14 amino acids. Written as DNA, the CDR3 is TGTGCCAGCAGCCCCAGGGGACAGCCGGAAAAACTGTTTTTT. This encodes CASSPRGQPEKLFF.

This clonotype appeared a few times. J is TRBJ1-2 and V is TRBV20-1; 8 bases match TRBD1. The length of the CDR3 is 17 residues. Germline values: CDR1 DFQATT, CDR2 SNEGSKA (reference sequence). The trim removed 5 bases at V and 2 bases at J, leaving 16 bases unmatched. CDR3 DNA sequence: TGCAGTGCTCCTTCGGTAGTTCCGGGACAGGCAAACTATGGCTACACCTTC. Translated, it gives CSAPSVVPGQANYGYTF.

This clonotype was observed many times. The V call is TRBV10-3, the J call TRBJ2-7; 8 nucleotides align to TRBD1. Germline CDR1 reads ENHRY; CDR2 reads SYGVKD. V lost 2 bases to trimming and J lost 3 bases; unmatched junction nucleotides: 0. CDR3 size: 13 residues. CDR3 loop: CAISEGQGYEQYF. The DNA of the CDR3 is TGTGCCATCAGTGAGGGACAGGGCTACGAGCAGTACTTC.

The rearrangement uses TRBV6-4 and TRBJ2-3; TRBD1 matches 8 bases. This CDR3 is built from 14 residues. The V gene end was trimmed by 4 bases and the J gene end by 4 bases; junction bases not matched to a gene: 4. CDR1 and CDR2 from the germline V gene are MRHNA and SNTAGT. CDR3 DNA: TGTGCCAGCAGTGGGACAGGGTCGGCAGATACGCAGTATTTT. Translated: CASSGTGSADTQYF.

This clonotype was counted only a few times. The chain links TRBV29-1 to TRBJ1-3; D is uncertain. The CDR3 is 12 amino acids. Germline lookup yields CDR1 SQVTM and CDR2 ANQGSEA. V was trimmed by 7 bases and J by 3 bases, leaving 10 bases between them. CDR3 residues: CSGRSGGNTIYF. The CDR3 region has the DNA TGCAGCGGGCGGTCTGGTGGAAACACCATATATTTT.

A few counts support this clonotype. The rearrangement joins TRBV14 to TRBJ2-7; 8 bases agree with TRBD1. Germline V lookup: CDR1 SGHDN, CDR2 FVKESK. With V trimmed by 4 bases and J by 5 bases, 7 bases remained unmatched. The CDR3 has 14 amino acids. The CDR3 reads CASSPRGRRNEQYF. In DNA, the CDR3 is TGTGCCAGCAGCCCCAGGGGGCGCCGAAACGAGCAGTACTTC.

This clonotype was recorded many times. The gene calls are TRBV6-1 and TRBJ1-5; 9 nucleotides match TRBD1. With 5 bases clipped from V and 1 base from J, the junction kept 3 bases outside the gene matches. This CDR3 contains 15 residues. Per the germline V gene, CDR1 is MNHNS and CDR2 is SASEGT. CDR3 amino acids: CASSRGQGSNQPQHF. CDR3 bases: TGTGCCAGCAGTAGGGGACAGGGAAGCAATCAGCCCCAGCATTTT.

This clonotype has more than one count but fewer than ten. The chain couples TRBV10-3 to TRBJ2-2; D is ambiguous. Trimming cost V 4 bases and J 6 bases, with 6 bases left between them. Germline V lookup: CDR1 ENHRY, CDR2 SYGVKD. The CDR3 consists of 12 residues. The CDR3 nucleotides are TGTGCCATCAGTGTTTCCGCCGGGGAGCTGTTTTTT. Its translation: CAISVSAGELFF.

This clonotype has a handful of counts. The gene calls are TRBV6-2 or TRBV6-3 and TRBJ2-3; D is uncertain. The CDR3 sequence is 14 residues long. Trimming took off 6 bases at V and 0 bases at J, with 10 bases between the two ends. CDR1 is MNHEY and CDR2 is SVGEGT in the germline V gene. Written as DNA, the CDR3 is TGTGCCAGCAGAAAGACGGGTAGCACAGATACGCAGTATTTT. Its translation: CASRKTGSTDTQYF.

As concerns this clonotype: This may be a read error, as it is one base from a much larger clone. The rearrangement joins TRBV28 to TRBJ2-1, with D possibly being TRBD1 (6 bases). There are 17 residues in the CDR3. V was pared by 2 bases and J by 5 bases, with 19 bases between. Per germline, CDR1 MDHEN and CDR2 SYDVKM. The CDR3: CASSLGGQWESHNEQFF. In nucleotides, the CDR3 is TGTGCCAGCAGTTTAGGGGGCCAGTGGGAGAGCCACAATGAGCAGTTCTTC. Full variable domain (missing parts from reference TRBV28 and TRBJ2-1): DVKVTQSSRYLVKRTGEKVFLECVQDMDHENMFWYRQDPGLGLRLIYFSYDVKMKEKGDIPEGYSVSREKKERFSLILESASTNQTSMYLCASSLGGQWESHNEQFFGPGTRLTVL.

V gene TRBV4-3 combines with J gene TRBJ1-3, with D perhaps TRBD1 (5 bases). With 2 bases removed from V and 2 bases from J, the gap between germline ends came to 7 bases. Germline CDR1 LGHNA, CDR2 YSLEER. The CDR3 is 14 amino acids. The CDR3 here is CASSQTGAGNTIYF. Here the CDR3 DNA reads TGCGCCAGCAGCCAAACGGGGGCTGGAAACACCATATATTTT.

This clonotype was counted many times. The chain is built from TRBV20-1 and TRBJ2-1, with a tentative D call TRBD2 (5 bases). Trimming took 5 bases from V and 12 from J, leaving 20 bases between them. From germline, CDR1 is DFQATT and CDR2 SNEGSKA (reference sequence). CDR3 length: 13 amino acids. The chain's CDR3 is CSAPPKTSLVQFF. The CDR3 nucleotides are TGCAGTGCTCCTCCTAAAACTAGTTTGGTGCAGTTCTTC.

The sample holds a few counts of this clonotype. V and J are TRBV7-9 and TRBJ2-3, with a tentative D call TRBD2 (5 bases). CDR3 length: 17 amino acids. The germline V gene encodes CDR1 SEHNR and CDR2 FQNEAQ (reference sequence). Between the trimmed V and J ends, which lost 6 bases and 1 base, there was a span of 20 bases. CDR3 sequence reads: CASRPSSPRAGTDTQYF. The CDR3 coding sequence is TGTGCCAGCAGGCCTTCTTCCCCGCGGGCAGGCACAGATACGCAGTATTTT. Complete variable domain (other parts from reference TRBV7-9 and TRBJ2-3): DTGVSQNPRHKITKRGQNVTFRCDPISEHNRLYWYRQTLGQGPEFLTYFQNEAQLEKSRLLSDRFSAERPKGSFSTLEIQRTEQGDSAMYLCASRPSSPRAGTDTQYFGPGTRLTVL.

This clonotype has a handful of counts. The V gene is TRBV6-5, the J gene TRBJ2-7; TRBD2 aligns across 8 bases. Germline V gene sequence: CDR1 MNHEY, CDR2 SVGAGI. Trimming took 0 bases from V and 5 from J; bases not matched to a gene: 6. The CDR3 is made up of 15 amino acids. The CDR3 nucleotides are TGTGCCAGCAGTTACTCCCGACTAGCGCTGAACGAGCAGTACTTC. Encoded protein: CASSYSRLALNEQYF.

This clonotype showed up many times. The rearrangement links TRBV12-3 or TRBV12-4 to TRBJ2-1; 10 nucleotides line up with TRBD1. V lost 6 bases and J lost 4; bases outside the gene matches: 6. CDR3 length equals 15 residues. CDR3 protein: CASRAGTGVYNEQFF. The CDR3 coding sequence is TGTGCCAGCAGAGCCGGGACAGGGGTTTACAATGAGCAGTTCTTC.

This clonotype was seen at least ten times. This CDR3 reads CASSLVGLAGVQETQYF. CDR3 bases: TGCGCCAGCAGCTTGGTTGGACTAGCGGGAGTTCAAGAGACCCAGTACTTC. The chain combines TRBV5-1 with TRBJ2-5; TRBD2 agrees at 13 bases. V was pared by 0 bases and J by 2 bases, with 4 bases of the junction left unmatched. CDR3 size: 17 residues. CDR1 and CDR2 (germline): SGHRS, YFSETQ.

This clonotype occurred a few times. The V call is TRBV29-1, the J call TRBJ2-3, with 12 bases lining up with TRBD2. The germline V gene has CDR1 SQVTM and CDR2 ANQGSEA. Germline trimming cut 7 bases from V and 0 bases from J; bases unmatched to any gene: 5. The CDR3 has 15 residues. CDR3 loop: CSGRTSGVSTDTQYF. DNA for the CDR3: TGCAGCGGGCGGACTAGCGGGGTGAGCACAGATACGCAGTATTTT.

This clonotype has ten or more counts. The rearrangement joins TRBV12-3 or TRBV12-4 to TRBJ2-3; TRBD2 aligns across 8 bases. The CDR3 is 15 residues long. Trimming took 6 bases from V and 6 from J; bases not matched to a gene: 11. CDR3 amino acids: CASSPTERERDTQYF. The DNA for the CDR3 is TGTGCCAGCAGCCCGACGGAGCGGGAGAGGGATACGCAGTATTTT.

This clonotype was observed at least ten times. The DNA of the CDR3 is TGCAGTGCTGCCGACAGGCTCCAAGAGACCCAGTACTTC. Its protein product is CSAADRLQETQYF. The chain recombines TRBV20-1 with TRBJ2-5; D may be TRBD1 (6 bases). With 5 bases removed from V and 1 base from J, the gap between germline ends came to 11 bases. Germline V gene sequence: CDR1 DFQATT, CDR2 SNEGSKA (reference sequence). The CDR3 length is 13 residues.

This clonotype was detected only a few times. J is TRBJ1-6 and V is TRBV6-1; D remains unclear. Germline V gene lookup returns CDR1 MNHNS and CDR2 SASEGT. The CDR3 runs to 15 residues. The ends were cut back, 2 bases at V and 7 bases at J, with 12 bases in the middle. As DNA, the CDR3 is TGTGCCAGCAGTGAATTTGTGTCCGAAAATTCACCCCTCCACTTT. Translated, it gives CASSEFVSENSPLHF.

In this sample, this clonotype turned up a few times. Given a much more abundant clone one base away, this may be a read error. This rearrangement joins TRBV5-1 to TRBJ2-7; 7 nucleotides align to TRBD1. The CDR3 consists of 14 residues. Germline trimming cut 4 bases from V and 7 bases from J; bases unmatched to any gene: 11. The germline V gene encodes CDR1 SGHRS and CDR2 YFSETQ. The CDR3: CASSEQGSAVEQYF. CDR3 DNA: TGCGCCAGCAGCGAACAGGGGAGTGCAGTTGAGCAGTACTTC.

Ten or more counts support this clonotype. The chain uses TRBV6-1 and TRBJ2-5, with TRBD2 identical over 7 bases. V was clipped by 5 bases and J by 5 bases; unmatched bases: 5. Germline CDR1 is MNHNS and CDR2 is SASEGT. This CDR3 has 13 amino acids. CDR3 DNA sequence: TGTGCCAGCAGTTGGCTAGCGGCGGAGACCCAGTACTTC. Its translation is CASSWLAAETQYF.

The chain employs TRBV28 and TRBJ1-2; 7 bases match TRBD1. The germline V gene encodes CDR1 MDHEN and CDR2 SYDVKM. V shed 7 bases, J shed 6 bases, and the junction held 11 bases outside the gene matches. The CDR3 loop spans 14 amino acids. The CDR3 region has the DNA TGTGCCAGCAACCGACAGGGAGGATGGGATGGCTACACCTTC. Amino acid sequence: CASNRQGGWDGYTF.

At least ten counts were recorded for this clonotype. The chain employs TRBV11-1 and TRBJ2-7, with 14 bases identical to TRBD2. Per the germline V gene, CDR1 is SGHAT and CDR2 is FQDESV (reference sequence). The CDR3 loop spans 16 amino acids. V lost 4 bases, J lost 2 bases, and 4 bases stayed unmatched. The DNA for the CDR3 is TGTGCCAGCAGCTCGAAGGGACTAGCGGGAGCCTACGAGCAGTACTTC. Encoded protein: CASSSKGLAGAYEQYF.

In the case of this clonotype: With a much larger clone just one base away, this may be a read error. The CDR3 does not close with the conserved phenylalanine or tryptophan, likely indicating a read error. V gene TRBV7-8 combines with J gene TRBJ2-7, with D tentatively TRBD1 or TRBD2 (5 bases each). From germline, CDR1 is SGHVS and CDR2 FQNEAQ. This CDR3 spans 11 amino acids. V lost 2 bases and J 8 bases, leaving 7 bases between the germline ends. CDR3 sequence reads: CASSLRDQQYL. CDR3 in DNA: TGTGCCAGCAGCTTACGGGACCAGCAGTACTTG.

Of note for this clonotype: A much bigger clone sits one base away, suggesting this may be a read error. This chain links TRBV2 with TRBJ2-7; 9 nucleotides line up with TRBD1. The V segment lost 8 bases and the J segment 4 bases; nucleotides outside the gene matches: 12. This CDR3 is built from 15 residues. Looked up from germline, CDR1 is SNHLY and CDR2 is FYNNEI. The CDR3 sequence is CASSWPGQGGYEQYF. The CDR3 nucleotides read TGTGCCAGCTCTTGGCCGGGACAGGGAGGATACGAGCAGTACTTC.

This clonotype was seen only a few times. The rearrangement uses TRBV3-1 and TRBJ2-1, with a tentative D call TRBD2 (5 bases). Trimming stripped 1 base from V and 2 bases from J, with 18 bases between. This CDR3 is built from 18 residues. Germline lookup yields CDR1 LGHDT and CDR2 YNNKEL (reference sequence). The CDR3 DNA follows: TGTGCCAGCAGCCAAGTCTACTATCCAACCGGGGCCTACAATGAGCAGTTCTTC. This translates into CASSQVYYPTGAYNEQFF.

This clonotype was counted at least ten times. V and J are TRBV11-2 and TRBJ2-1, with D possibly matching TRBD2 (6 bases). Germline lookup yields CDR1 SGHAT and CDR2 FQNNGV. V shed 6 bases and J shed 6 bases, with 21 bases lying between them. The CDR3 spans 16 residues. The CDR3 nucleotides are TGTGCCAGCAGACCAAGGCCTCGAGAGGGAGGCAATGAGCAGTTCTTC. Translation gives CASRPRPREGGNEQFF.

This clonotype was counted at least ten times. The chain has TRBV2 and TRBJ2-3; D gene unclear. CDR1 is SNHLY and CDR2 is FYNNEI in the germline V gene. This CDR3 is built from 13 residues. With 7 bases removed from V and 3 bases from J, the gap between germline ends came to 11 bases. The CDR3 loop reads CASKTDGTDTQYF. In DNA, the CDR3 is TGTGCCAGCAAAACCGACGGGACAGATACGCAGTATTTT. The full variable domain, completed using reference TRBV2 and TRBJ2-3, is EPEVTQTPSHQVTQMGQEVILRCVPISNHLYFYWYRQILGQKVEFLVSFYNNEISEKSEIFDDQFSVERPDGSNFTLKIRSTKLEDSAMYFCASKTDGTDTQYFGPGTRLTVL.

This clonotype was detected only a few times. The chain recombines TRBV6-1 with TRBJ1-6, with unresolved D. The V gene lost 6 bases and the J gene lost 7 bases, with 16 bases spanning the gap. The germline V gene encodes CDR1 MNHNS and CDR2 SASEGT. The CDR3 runs to 15 residues. CDR3 nucleotide sequence: TGTGCCAGCAGCCCCCGTGGTGGGGTGAATTCACCCCTCCACTTT. Translating it yields CASSPRGGVNSPLHF.

The CDR3 DNA sequence: TGTGCCAGCAGTTACTCCACTTACAGGGTCCACGAGCAGTACTTC. It translates to CASSYSTYRVHEQYF. The chain combines TRBV6-6 with TRBJ2-7, with a weak D call TRBD1 (6 bases). The V gene's germline CDR1 is MNHNY and CDR2 SVGAGI (reference sequence). There are 15 residues in the CDR3. Trimming removed 0 bases from V and 5 bases from J, with 14 bases in between.